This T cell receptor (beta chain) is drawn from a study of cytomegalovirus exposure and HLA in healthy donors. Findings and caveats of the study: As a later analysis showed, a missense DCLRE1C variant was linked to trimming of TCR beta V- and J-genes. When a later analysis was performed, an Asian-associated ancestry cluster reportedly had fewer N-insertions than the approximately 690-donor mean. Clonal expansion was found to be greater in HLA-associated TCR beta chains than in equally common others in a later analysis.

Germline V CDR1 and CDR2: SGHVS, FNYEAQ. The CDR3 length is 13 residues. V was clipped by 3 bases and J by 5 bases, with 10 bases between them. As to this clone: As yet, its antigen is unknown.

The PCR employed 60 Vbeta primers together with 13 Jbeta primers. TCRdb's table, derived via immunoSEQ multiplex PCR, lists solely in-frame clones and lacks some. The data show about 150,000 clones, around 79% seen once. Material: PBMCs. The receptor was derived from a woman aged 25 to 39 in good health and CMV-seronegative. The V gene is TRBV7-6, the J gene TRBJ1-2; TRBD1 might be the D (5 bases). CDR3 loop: CASSFGGGYGYTF. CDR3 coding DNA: TGTGCCAGCAGCTTCGGGGGAGGTTATGGCTACACCTTC.